The 30 T cell receptor beta chains presented below share a single source sample, sequenced in a study of blood T cell repertoires in COVID-19. Profiling relied on immunoSEQ multiplex PCR, and the TCRdb table lists in-frame clones only, not all of them. Of 300,000 or so clones in the sample, about 82% were seen once. The sequenced sample consisted of peripheral blood. These receptors were obtained from a woman in her forties or fifties with acute or convalescent COVID-19.

The J gene is TRBJ1-6, the V gene TRBV28; TRBD1 agrees at 12 bases. Trimming cost V 4 bases and J 14 bases; bases outside gene matches: 9. The CDR3 length is 15 residues. Germline loops: CDR1 MDHEN, CDR2 SYDVKM. The CDR3 bases are TGTGCCAGCAGTTCGCCTGGGACAGGGGGCTTTACCCTCCACTTT. Protein product: CASSSPGTGGFTLHF.

The J gene is TRBJ1-2, the V gene TRBV7-3, with D possibly TRBD1 on 6 matching bases. CDR1 is SGHTA, CDR2 FQGTGA, per germline. V was clipped by 5 bases and J by 4 bases, with 14 bases between them. The CDR3 is made up of 14 amino acids. CDR3 in amino acids: CASSRTAQLYGYTF. CDR3 sequence (DNA): TGTGCCAGCAGCCGGACAGCCCAACTCTATGGCTACACCTTC.

The chain has TRBV24-1 and TRBJ2-3; 15 positions agree with TRBD2. Germline V gives CDR1 KGHDR, CDR2 SFDVKD. The length of the CDR3 is 18 residues. The junction had 7 bases not matched to a gene; V was cut back by 4 bases and J by 3 bases. CDR3 region: CATSDSGTSGRSTDTQYF. The CDR3 DNA reads as TGTGCCACCAGTGACTCTGGGACTAGCGGGAGGAGTACAGATACGCAGTATTTT.

The chain has TRBV10-2 and TRBJ2-1; 10 nucleotides align to TRBD2. This CDR3 contains 15 residues. From germline, CDR1 is WSHSY and CDR2 SAAADI. V lost 6 bases to trimming and J lost 4 bases; unmatched junction nucleotides: 6. The CDR3 region is CASSGAGGIYNEQFF. The CDR3 DNA is TGCGCCAGCAGCGGAGCGGGAGGGATTTACAATGAGCAGTTCTTC.

The chain is built from TRBV7-2 and TRBJ2-7, with TRBD1 matching over 7 bases. CDR1 SGHTA and CDR2 FQGNSA come from the germline V gene. The CDR3 extends over 15 amino acids. V trimming: 4 bases; J trimming: 3 bases; junction bases outside the gene matches: 9. The CDR3 loop reads CASSYDRDIGYEQYF. CDR3 DNA: TGTGCCAGCAGCTACGACAGGGATATAGGCTACGAGCAGTACTTC.

This chain links TRBV7-8 with TRBJ1-1, with TRBD1 as a possible D gene (6 bases). Germline CDR1 is SGHVS and CDR2 is FQNEAQ. The CDR3 spans 14 residues. The V gene lost 2 bases and the J gene lost 5 bases, with 12 bases spanning the gap. CDR3 sequence reads: CASSLTGLETEAFF. In nucleotides, the CDR3 is TGTGCCAGCAGCTTAACAGGGTTAGAAACTGAAGCTTTCTTT.

The chain carries TRBV7-2 and TRBJ2-1, with D possibly matching TRBD2 (6 bases). Germline CDR1 SGHTA, CDR2 FQGNSA. Trimming took 2 bases from V and 1 from J, leaving 9 bases between them. This CDR3 spans 15 amino acids. The chain's CDR3 is CASSLSSGSYNEQFF. The CDR3 region has the DNA TGTGCCAGCAGCTTAAGTAGCGGTTCCTACAATGAGCAGTTCTTC.

The chain is built from TRBV4-3 and TRBJ1-5; no clear D gene. The CDR3 spans 13 residues. The germline V and J ends were trimmed by 1 base and 7 bases, with 8 bases remaining between them. Germline V gene data show CDR1 as LGHNA and CDR2 as YSLEER. CDR3 sequence reads: CASSQGEEQPQHF. CDR3 DNA: TGCGCCAGCAGCCAAGGGGAGGAGCAGCCCCAGCATTTT.

This chain connects TRBV7-3 to TRBJ2-5, with D uncertain. The germline gives CDR1 SGHTA, CDR2 FQGTGA. The V and J ends lost 1 base and 5 bases respectively, with 5 bases between them. The CDR3 extends over 12 amino acids. The CDR3 DNA is TGTGCCAGCAGCTTAATGTCTGAGACCCAGTACTTC. It specifies CASSLMSETQYF. Together with reference TRBV7-3 and TRBJ2-5, the CDR3 gives the full variable domain: GAGVSQTPSNKVTEKGKYVELRCDPISGHTALYWYRQSLGQGPEFLIYFQGTGAADDSGLPNDRFFAVRPEGSVSTLKIQRTERGDSAVYLCASSLMSETQYFGPGTRLLVL.

The J gene is TRBJ2-7, the V gene TRBV24-1; the D is unclear. V shed 1 base and J shed 3 bases, with 15 bases lying between them. This CDR3 is built from 16 residues. Germline CDR1 and CDR2: KGHDR and SFDVKD. CDR3 sequence (DNA): TGTGCCACCAGTGATTTTGGGCAGGCCCCAGTCTACGAGCAGTACTTC. Its protein product is CATSDFGQAPVYEQYF.

The CDR3 DNA reads as TGTGCCAGCAGCCAGACGGGCTATGGCTACACCTTC. Amino acid sequence: CASSQTGYGYTF. The chain recombines TRBV7-3 with TRBJ1-2; D not resolved. Germline V gene sequence: CDR1 SGHTA, CDR2 FQGTGA. The V end was cut by 5 bases, the J end by 4 bases, with 8 bases between. This CDR3 is built from 12 residues.

DNA for the CDR3: TGTGCCATCAGTCGGACTAGCGGGACAGATACGCAGTATTTT. Translated, it gives CAISRTSGTDTQYF. V is TRBV10-3 and J is TRBJ2-3; 11 positions agree with TRBD2. Germline CDR1 reads ENHRY; CDR2 reads SYGVKD. Germline trimming cut 5 bases from V and 3 bases from J; bases unmatched to any gene: 1. This CDR3 comprises 14 residues.

Regarding this clone: In the same sample, other DNA sequences code for this CDR3. The chain combines TRBV7-2 with TRBJ2-1; 11 bases are a match to TRBD2. The CDR3 has 14 residues. CDR1 is SGHTA, CDR2 FQGNSA, per germline. V lost 1 base to trimming and J lost 9 bases; unmatched junction nucleotides: 2. The CDR3 is CASSLGLAGGEQFF. In nucleotides, the CDR3 is TGTGCCAGCAGCTTAGGCCTAGCGGGAGGTGAGCAGTTCTTC.

The chain employs TRBV10-3 and TRBJ1-1; 8 bases line up with TRBD1. The germline gives CDR1 ENHRY, CDR2 SYGVKD. CDR3 length: 17 amino acids. Trimming removed 2 bases from V and 0 bases from J; junction bases left unmatched: 8. CDR3 amino acids: CAISEGQGAPLNTEAFF. The CDR3 coding sequence is TGTGCCATCAGTGAGGGGCAGGGGGCCCCGTTGAACACTGAAGCTTTCTTT.

The J gene is TRBJ1-4, the V gene TRBV7-9; no firm D call. Germline V gene lookup returns CDR1 SEHNR and CDR2 FQNEAQ (reference sequence). This CDR3 has 15 residues. V was clipped by 1 base and J by 4 bases, with 10 bases between them. CDR3 in amino acids: CASSLVSRFNEKLFF. The DNA of the CDR3 is TGTGCCAGCAGCTTAGTAAGCAGGTTTAATGAAAAACTGTTTTTT.

This chain connects TRBV4-1 to TRBJ2-5, with 7 bases fitting TRBD2. V lost 4 bases and J lost 3; bases outside the gene matches: 11. CDR1 is MGHRA, CDR2 YSYEKL, per germline. The CDR3 loop spans 16 amino acids. This chain's CDR3 is CASSRALTSAEETQYF. DNA for the CDR3: TGCGCCAGCAGCCGGGCCCTAACTAGCGCGGAAGAGACCCAGTACTTC.

The chain links TRBV5-1 to TRBJ2-1; D unresolved. Deletions cut 4 bases from V and 0 bases from J, with 14 bases between. CDR1 SGHRS and CDR2 YFSETQ come from the germline V gene. The CDR3 has 16 residues. CDR3 nucleotides: TGCGCCAGCAGCACTTTGTTTTACCTCTCCTACAATGAGCAGTTCTTC. Translation gives CASSTLFYLSYNEQFF. Using reference TRBV5-1 and TRBJ2-1 for the parts outside the CDR3, the full variable domain is KAGVTQTPRYLIKTRGQQVTLSCSPISGHRSVSWYQQTPGQGLQFLFEYFSETQRNKGNFPGRFSGRQFSNSRSEMNVSTLELGDSALYLCASSTLFYLSYNEQFFGPGTRLTVL.

The chain employs TRBV7-3 and TRBJ1-2; D gene ambiguous. Germline V gives CDR1 SGHTA, CDR2 FQGTGA. Trimming cost V 5 bases and J 2 bases, with 15 bases left between them. The CDR3 contains 15 residues. CDR3 in amino acids: CASSPGISGNYGYTF. The CDR3 DNA sequence: TGTGCCAGCAGCCCGGGGATATCGGGAAACTATGGCTACACCTTC.

The chain combines TRBV29-1 with TRBJ1-3; the D is unclear. Trimming took 7 bases from V and 4 from J, leaving 5 bases between them. This CDR3 has 10 residues. Germline V gives CDR1 SQVTM, CDR2 ANQGSEA. The CDR3 DNA sequence: TGCAGCGCCCAGGGAAACACCATATATTTT. Protein sequence: CSAQGNTIYF.

The chain employs TRBV4-3 and TRBJ2-1; D might be TRBD2 (5 bases). Trimming took 0 bases from V and 6 from J, leaving 12 bases between them. This CDR3 contains 15 residues. Germline V CDR1 and CDR2: LGHNA, YSLEER. CDR3 sequence: CASSQERTRANEQFF. The DNA of the CDR3 is TGCGCCAGCAGCCAAGAGCGGACTCGGGCCAATGAGCAGTTCTTC.

V and J are TRBV27 and TRBJ1-1; weak D call: TRBD1 (6 bases). Trimming shortened V by 5 bases and J by 1 base, and 8 bases separated the two germline ends. Germline V gives CDR1 MNHEY, CDR2 SMNVEV (reference sequence). The CDR3 has 13 residues. The CDR3 sequence is CASSHRENTEAFF. Written as DNA, the CDR3 is TGTGCCAGCAGTCACAGGGAGAACACTGAAGCTTTCTTT.

In this sample, this clone turned up once. The V and J genes are TRBV18 and TRBJ2-5, with 10 bases aligning to TRBD2. Germline V gives CDR1 KGHSH, CDR2 LQKENI. CDR3 length: 15 residues. V lost 3 bases, J lost 3 bases, and 4 bases stayed unmatched. The CDR3 region is CASSPGLAQKETQYF. For the CDR3, the DNA is TGTGCCAGCTCACCGGGACTAGCGCAAAAAGAGACCCAGTACTTC.

This chain links TRBV12-5 with TRBJ2-5; 12 positions match TRBD2. The length of the CDR3 is 16 residues. Trimming removed 2 bases from V and 4 bases from J; junction bases left unmatched: 5. Germline CDR1 and CDR2: LGHNT and FRNRAP. In DNA, the CDR3 is TGTGCTAGTGGTTTGCTAGCGGGAGGGCCGGGAGAGACCCAGTACTTC. Translated, it gives CASGLLAGGPGETQYF.

The rearrangement links TRBV19 to TRBJ1-1, with D perhaps TRBD1 (5 bases). There are 14 residues in the CDR3. CDR1 and CDR2 from the germline V gene are LNHDA and SQIVND (reference sequence). V was clipped by 3 bases and J by 7 bases, with 15 bases between them. CDR3 residues: CASSIRGGSHEAFF. In DNA, the CDR3 is TGTGCCAGTAGTATTCGGGGGGGATCCCATGAAGCTTTCTTT.

The V gene is TRBV2, the J gene TRBJ1-2; D is ambiguous. This CDR3 comprises 13 residues. From germline, CDR1 is SNHLY and CDR2 FYNNEI. V was clipped by 5 bases and J by 0 bases, with 7 bases between them. The CDR3 sequence is CASSRESNYGYTF. CDR3 in DNA: TGTGCCAGCAGTCGGGAATCTAACTATGGCTACACCTTC. Full variable domain (rest looked up from reference TRBV2 and TRBJ1-2): EPEVTQTPSHQVTQMGQEVILRCVPISNHLYFYWYRQILGQKVEFLVSFYNNEISEKSEIFDDQFSVERPDGSNFTLKIRSTKLEDSAMYFCASSRESNYGYTFGSGTRLTVV.

The rearrangement links TRBV6-5 to TRBJ2-5, with D possibly being TRBD2 (6 bases). CDR3 length equals 15 residues. Germline-derived CDR1 and CDR2 are MNHEY and SVGAGI. The V and J ends lost 6 bases and 3 bases respectively, with 17 bases between them. The CDR3 is CASRTGGRREETQYF. The DNA for the CDR3 is TGTGCCAGCAGAACCGGGGGACGACGGGAAGAGACCCAGTACTTC.

The chain links TRBV28 to TRBJ2-1; 12 nucleotides line up with TRBD2. Germline V lookup: CDR1 MDHEN, CDR2 SYDVKM. Germline trimming cut 2 bases from V and 8 bases from J; bases unmatched to any gene: 10. This CDR3 spans 17 amino acids. The CDR3 DNA sequence: TGTGCCAGCAGTTTAGGCTATCCGACTAGCGGGAGCCATGAGCAGTTCTTC. This encodes CASSLGYPTSGSHEQFF.

The V and J genes are TRBV7-2 and TRBJ1-5, with a weak D call TRBD1 (5 bases). Trimming took 1 base from V and 4 from J, leaving 8 bases between them. CDR3 length: 14 amino acids. Germline values: CDR1 SGHTA, CDR2 FQGNSA. CDR3 coding DNA: TGTGCCAGCAGCTTAGGGACAAATAATCAGCCCCAGCATTTT. Residues: CASSLGTNNQPQHF.

The chain joins TRBV11-3 to TRBJ2-3; 7 bases match TRBD2. This CDR3 has 13 amino acids. V lost 5 bases and J lost 6; bases outside the gene matches: 5. Germline CDR1 reads SGHNT; CDR2 reads YENEEA. CDR3 protein: CASSRDGGDTQYF. In DNA, the CDR3 is TGTGCCAGCAGCCGCGACGGGGGGGATACGCAGTATTTT. The variable domain in full, with the rest retrieved from reference TRBV11-3 and TRBJ2-3, is EAGVVQSPRYKIIEKKQPVAFWCNPISGHNTLYWYLQNLGQGPELLIRYENEEAVDDSQLPKDRFSAERLKGVDSTLKIQPAELGDSAVYLCASSRDGGDTQYFGPGTRLTVL.

The chain combines TRBV9 with TRBJ2-7; 7 bases line up with TRBD1. The CDR3 length is 12 residues. Trimming cost V 4 bases and J 7 bases; bases outside gene matches: 5. CDR1 SGDLS and CDR2 YYNGEE come from the germline V gene. The CDR3 here is CASSSQGEEQYF. For the CDR3, the DNA is TGTGCCAGCAGCTCCCAGGGGGAAGAGCAGTACTTC. The full variable domain, its missing parts supplied by reference TRBV9 and TRBJ2-7, is DSGVTQTPKHLITATGQRVTLRCSPRSGDLSVYWYQQSLDQGLQFLIQYYNGEERAKGNILERFSAQQFPDLHSELNLSSLELGDSALYFCASSSQGEEQYFGPGTRLTVT.